This T cell receptor (beta chain) is drawn from a study of blood T cell repertoires in COVID-19. Under the authors' procedure: Using reference gene primer amplification, nucleated cell counts were estimated. Sequenced by immunoSEQ multiplex PCR; TCRdb stores in-frame clones only, minus some. V, J and clone size are taken as reported in that table, and D and trimming were inferred from the DNA itself. Among 280,000 or so clones listed, nearly 90% were seen once. There are 17 residues in the CDR3. CDR1 is LGHNA, CDR2 YSLEER, per germline. Trimming shortened V by 4 bases and J by 4 bases, and 17 bases separated the two germline ends.

The chain recombines TRBV4-3 with TRBJ1-6, with TRBD1 as a possible D gene (6 bases). This TCR came from a man aged 18 to 30 with active or convalescent COVID-19. The sample consisted of peripheral blood. CDR3 in amino acids: CASSPKWGQVYNSPLHF. In DNA, the CDR3 is TGCGCCAGCAGCCCCAAATGGGGGCAGGTATATAATTCACCCCTCCACTTT.